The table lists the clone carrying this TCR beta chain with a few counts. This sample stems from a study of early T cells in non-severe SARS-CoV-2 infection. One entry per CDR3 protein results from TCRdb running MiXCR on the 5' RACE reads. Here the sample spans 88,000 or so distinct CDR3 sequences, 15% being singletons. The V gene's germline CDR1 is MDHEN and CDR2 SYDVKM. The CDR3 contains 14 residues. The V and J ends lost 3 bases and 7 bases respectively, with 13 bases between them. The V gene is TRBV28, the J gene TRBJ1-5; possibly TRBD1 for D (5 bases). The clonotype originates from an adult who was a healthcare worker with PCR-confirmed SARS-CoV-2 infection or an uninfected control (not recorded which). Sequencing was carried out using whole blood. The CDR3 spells CASSFGGSWQPQHF. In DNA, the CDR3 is TGTGCCAGCAGTTTCGGGGGAAGCTGGCAGCCCCAGCATTTT.